The clone carrying this T cell receptor (beta chain) was found a few times. The V and J ends lost 8 bases and 3 bases, in that order; junction bases with no gene match: 12. Germline V gene data show CDR1 as SNHLY and CDR2 as FYNNEI. The CDR3 consists of 15 residues. The sample is drawn from a study of blood T cell repertoires in COVID-19. Whole-study context: From the United States, Italy and Spain came samples of acute and convalescent COVID-19. Sample material is recorded as cDNA or gDNA derived from T cells, B-cell-depleted T cells, or PBMCs.

Per the original methods: Scientists estimated how many nucleated cells there were by amplifying reference gene primers. The protocol was immunoSEQ multiplex PCR, while the TCRdb copy is restricted to in-frame clones and leaves out a portion. V, J and clone size are those of that table, while D and trimming were read from the DNA. The sample holds 100,000 to 150,000 clones, roughly 91% seen once. The specimen was peripheral blood. The sequence was collected from a human donor in a cohort sampled during active COVID-19. The chain employs TRBV2 and TRBJ2-7, with 8 nucleotides matching TRBD1. DNA for the CDR3: TGTGCCAGCCGAATTCATACAGGGGGTAACTACGAGCAGTACTTC. It specifies CASRIHTGGNYEQYF.